This T cell receptor beta chain was recorded in a study of blood T cell repertoires in COVID-19. Assay used: immunoSEQ multiplex PCR; TCRdb lists only in-frame clones, some missing. The sample yields 30,000 to 35,000 clones, about 93% seen once. Trimming stripped 3 bases from V and 1 base from J, with 7 bases between. Germline V gives CDR1 SEHNR, CDR2 FQNEAQ (reference sequence). The CDR3 covers 15 residues. Sequenced: peripheral blood. The TCR originated in a human donor in a cohort sampled during active COVID-19. The chain is built from TRBV7-9 and TRBJ2-6; D is uncertain. The CDR3 protein is CASSLVTSGANVLTF. DNA for the CDR3: TGTGCCAGCAGCTTGGTTACTTCTGGGGCCAACGTCCTGACTTTC.